The 19 T cell receptor beta chains in this list originate from one sample, sequenced in a study of T cell repertoires in cytomegalovirus infection. MiXCR, applied by TCRdb to the reads, yields one record per CDR3 protein. The sample holds approximately 120,000 distinct CDR3 sequences; roughly a third are singletons and the top ten take roughly 50%. No cognate antigen is known for these TCRs. Here the sequenced sample was CD8+ T cells from cultured PBMCs, taken from culture after CMV antigen stimulation. The receptors originated from a human donor in good health (CMV status not recorded). Some clones in this sample may be carry-over from other donors' samples.

This clonotype has only a few counts. This chain links TRBV2 with TRBJ1-4; no firm D call. The CDR3 totals 15 residues. The V and J ends lost 3 bases and 3 bases respectively, with 11 bases between them. Germline CDR1 reads SNHLY; CDR2 reads FYNNEI. The DNA for the CDR3 is TGTGCCAGCAGTGAGTACCGGGCCTCTAATGAAAAACTGTTTTTT. Protein product: CASSEYRASNEKLFF.

The gene calls are TRBV7-4 and TRBJ2-2; 10 bases match TRBD1. Germline assignment: CDR1 SGHVT and CDR2 SQSDAQ. This CDR3 is 17 amino acids long. Germline trimming cut 0 bases from V and 1 base from J; bases unmatched to any gene: 2. The CDR3: CASSLAGTGENTGELFF. CDR3 coding DNA: TGTGCCAGCAGCTTAGCCGGGACAGGGGAGAACACCGGGGAGCTGTTTTTT.

The genes are TRBV6-6 and TRBJ2-3, with D unresolved. Germline V CDR1 and CDR2: MNHNY, SVGAGI (reference sequence). CDR3 length equals 13 residues. Trimming stripped 6 bases from V and 6 bases from J, with 13 bases between. The CDR3 nucleotides are TGTGCCAGCAGACCCGCAGGTGGGGATACGCAGTATTTT. It codes for CASRPAGGDTQYF.

The chain couples TRBV6-6 to TRBJ2-2; 9 nucleotides align to TRBD1. Germline V gives CDR1 MNHNY, CDR2 SVGAGI (reference sequence). The V segment lost 6 bases and the J segment 5 bases; nucleotides outside the gene matches: 7. The CDR3 extends over 15 amino acids. The chain's CDR3 is CASSTQGARTGELFF. CDR3 sequence (DNA): TGTGCCAGCAGCACACAGGGGGCGAGGACCGGGGAGCTGTTTTTT.

The rearrangement uses TRBV4-1 and TRBJ2-5; tentatively, D is TRBD1 or TRBD2 (5 bases each). V shed 2 bases and J shed 2 bases, with 15 bases lying between them. Germline CDR1 MGHRA, CDR2 YSYEKL. The CDR3 runs 16 residues. Here the CDR3 DNA reads TGCGCCAGCAGCCAACAGGGACCGTACTTACAAGAGACCCAGTACTTC. It encodes CASSQQGPYLQETQYF.

In its sample, this clonotype was seen a few times. The V and J genes are TRBV12-3 or TRBV12-4 and TRBJ2-5; D possibly matches TRBD1 or TRBD2 (5 bases each). V was clipped by 4 bases and J by 5 bases, with 20 bases between them. The CDR3 is 16 residues long. The CDR3 protein is CASSSPVGRESETQYF. The CDR3 bases are TGTGCCAGCAGTTCCCCCGTGGGCAGGGAGTCGGAGACCCAGTACTTC.

The chain carries TRBV6-6 and TRBJ2-7, with 9 bases matching TRBD1. V lost 0 bases and J lost 5; bases outside the gene matches: 8. The CDR3 has 16 residues. CDR1 is MNHNY and CDR2 is SVGAGI in the germline V gene (reference sequence). This CDR3 reads CASSYSVGTGSHEQYF. The CDR3 DNA reads TGTGCCAGCAGTTACTCGGTCGGGACAGGGTCTCACGAGCAGTACTTC.

This sequence joins TRBV12-3 or TRBV12-4 and TRBJ2-3; TRBD2 aligns across 8 bases. V shed 3 bases, J shed 3 bases, and the junction held 8 bases outside the gene matches. CDR3 length equals 16 residues. The CDR3, as DNA: TGTGCCAGCAGTTTCGTCACGGGGGGGTTAACAGATACGCAGTATTTT. Translating gives CASSFVTGGLTDTQYF.

This clonotype was recorded a few times. The chain has TRBV28 and TRBJ1-5; D may be TRBD1 (5 bases). There are 13 residues in the CDR3. Trimming took off 5 bases at V and 4 bases at J, with 9 bases between the two ends. Germline assignment: CDR1 MDHEN and CDR2 SYDVKM. CDR3 sequence: CASSPGANQPQHF. The DNA of the CDR3 is TGTGCCAGCAGTCCTGGGGCGAATCAGCCCCAGCATTTT.

The chain links TRBV7-6 to TRBJ2-7; D assignment may be TRBD1 or TRBD2 (5 bases each). The CDR3 contains 16 residues. V lost 5 bases to trimming and J lost 4 bases, with 21 bases between them. Germline CDR1 SGHVS, CDR2 FNYEAQ. CDR3 nucleotide sequence: TGTGCCAGCAGCCCGCCCGGGGCCGGGATATCGTACGAGCAGTACTTC. Amino acids: CASSPPGAGISYEQYF.

J is TRBJ2-5 and V is TRBV6-2 or TRBV6-3, with D unresolved. Trimming removed 0 bases from V and 5 bases from J, with 4 bases in between. The CDR3 consists of 12 residues. Germline V gives CDR1 MNHEY, CDR2 SVGEGT. Here the CDR3 DNA reads TGTGCCAGCAGTTACTCGTGGGAGACCCAGTACTTC. This sequence encodes CASSYSWETQYF.

The V and J genes are TRBV7-3 and TRBJ2-7; D may be TRBD1 (6 bases). Germline values: CDR1 SGHTA, CDR2 FQGTGA. Between the trimmed V and J ends, which lost 2 bases and 0 bases, there was a span of 14 bases. This CDR3 is built from 16 residues. CDR3 nucleotide sequence: TGTGCCAGCAGCTTATGGACGCAGGGGAACTCCTACGAGCAGTACTTC. Encoded protein: CASSLWTQGNSYEQYF.

This clonotype was seen many times. The chain joins TRBV7-2 to TRBJ2-3; the D is unclear. CDR1 and CDR2 from the germline V gene are SGHTA and FQGNSA. V shed 3 bases and J shed 0 bases, with 13 bases lying between them. The CDR3 is 16 amino acids. The CDR3 reads CASSFNLGSSTDTQYF. CDR3 DNA: TGTGCCAGCAGCTTCAATCTCGGATCTAGCACAGATACGCAGTATTTT.

In its sample, this clonotype was seen many times. The V gene is TRBV7-8, the J gene TRBJ1-1; D is perhaps TRBD1 (5 bases). Looked up from germline, CDR1 is SGHVS and CDR2 is FQNEAQ. This CDR3 spans 11 amino acids. V was cut by 6 bases and J by 5 bases, with 7 bases left in between. In DNA, the CDR3 is TGTGCCAGCAGGGCAGGGACTGAAGCTTTCTTT. Protein sequence: CASRAGTEAFF.

In its sample, this clonotype was seen a few times. V gene TRBV27 combines with J gene TRBJ2-7, with D uncertain. V lost 6 bases, J lost 0 bases, and 12 bases lay in between. The CDR3 has 14 amino acids. Germline-derived CDR1 and CDR2 are MNHEY and SMNVEV (reference sequence). The CDR3 spells CASRLALSSYEQYF. The CDR3 coding sequence is TGTGCCAGCAGACTGGCTCTGAGCTCCTACGAGCAGTACTTC.

The chain joins TRBV7-2 to TRBJ2-7; maybe TRBD1 (6 bases). The CDR3 is 13 amino acids. The ends were cut back, 5 bases at V and 7 bases at J, with 15 bases in the middle. From germline, CDR1 is SGHTA and CDR2 FQGNSA. This CDR3 is CASSPAPGTEQYF. CDR3 nucleotides: TGTGCCAGCAGCCCGGCCCCCGGGACAGAGCAGTACTTC.

This clonotype turned up a few times. J is TRBJ1-6 and V is TRBV7-2, with TRBD1 matching over 7 bases. Germline CDR1 and CDR2: SGHTA and FQGNSA. The CDR3 consists of 16 residues. V trimming: 0 bases; J trimming: 9 bases; junction bases outside the gene matches: 8. The CDR3 coding sequence is TGTGCCAGCAGCTTAGCCGGACAGGTCGTTTTTTCACCCCTCCACTTT. It yields the protein CASSLAGQVVFSPLHF.

CDR3 nucleotide sequence: TGCGCCAGCAGCCGCGACGGGGGGAACACTGAAGCTTTCTTT. It yields the protein CASSRDGGNTEAFF. The chain uses TRBV4-1 and TRBJ1-1, with D possibly matching TRBD1 (5 bases). The germline gives CDR1 MGHRA, CDR2 YSYEKL. Between the trimmed V and J ends, which lost 4 bases and 1 base, there was a span of 10 bases. The CDR3 totals 14 residues.

This clonotype was observed at least ten times. The CDR3 region has the DNA TGTGCCAGCAGCTCCCGGGACAGGGGGCAAGGGTCCTACGAGCAGTACTTC. Amino acids: CASSSRDRGQGSYEQYF. The V call is TRBV7-8, the J call TRBJ2-7; 12 bases line up with TRBD1. This CDR3 is built from 17 residues. Looked up from germline, CDR1 is SGHVS and CDR2 is FQNEAQ. Trimming at V came to 4 bases and at J to 1 base, leaving 8 bases not matched to a gene. Using reference TRBV7-8 and TRBJ2-7 for the parts outside the CDR3, the full variable domain is GAGVSQSPRYKVAKRGQDVALRCDPISGHVSLFWYQQALGQGPEFLTYFQNEAQLDKSGLPSDRFFAERPEGSVSTLKIQRTQQEDSAVYLCASSSRDRGQGSYEQYFGPGTRLTVT.